This T cell receptor beta chain was obtained from a study of T-cell memory formation after mild COVID-19. Broader study findings: Clones that shrank (day 15 to 85) were balanced CD4/CD8, whereas later expanders leaned CD4+.

Germline V CDR1 and CDR2: LGHNT, FRNRAP. V shed 0 bases, J shed 0 bases, and the junction held 8 bases outside the gene matches. The CDR3 covers 18 residues. From the 5' RACE reads, TCRdb called clonotypes with MiXCR, one entry per CDR3 protein. Among roughly 600,000 distinct CDR3 sequences listed, approximately 18% were seen once. A single count supports this clonotype. Its antigen is currently unknown. This receptor was obtained from an adult woman who had mild COVID-19 (a few samples of this study predate the infection). Cell type and time point are not known. The genes are TRBV12-5 and TRBJ1-2, with 9 bases matching TRBD1. The sample comprised PBMCs or a T cell subset sorted from them (not recorded which). This chain's CDR3 is CASGLVMGQGLPNYGYTF. The CDR3 DNA is TGTGCTAGTGGTTTGGTAATGGGACAGGGCCTCCCTAACTATGGCTACACCTTC. Complete variable domain (other parts from reference TRBV12-5 and TRBJ1-2): DARVTQTPRHKVTEMGQEVTMRCQPILGHNTVFWYRQTMMQGLELLAYFRNRAPLDDSGMPKDRFSAEMPDATLATLKIQPSEPRDSAVYFCASGLVMGQGLPNYGYTFGSGTRLTVV.